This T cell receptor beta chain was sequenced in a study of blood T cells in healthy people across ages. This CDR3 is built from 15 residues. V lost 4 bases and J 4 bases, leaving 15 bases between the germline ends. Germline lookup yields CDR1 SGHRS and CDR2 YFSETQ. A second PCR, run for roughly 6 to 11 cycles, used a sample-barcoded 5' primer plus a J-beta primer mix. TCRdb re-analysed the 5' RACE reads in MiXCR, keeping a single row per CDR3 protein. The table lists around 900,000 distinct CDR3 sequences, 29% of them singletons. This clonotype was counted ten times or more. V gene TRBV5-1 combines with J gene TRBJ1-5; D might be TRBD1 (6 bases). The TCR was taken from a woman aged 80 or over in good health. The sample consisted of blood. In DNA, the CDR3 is TGCGCCAGCAGCGCCGGGGCAGGGGAGAATCAGCCCCAGCATTTT. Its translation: CASSAGAGENQPQHF.